This is a list of T cell receptor beta chains from one sample in a study of shared clonotypes between healthy human individuals. Profiling relied on immunoSEQ multiplex PCR, and the TCRdb table lists in-frame clones only, not all of them. The table includes approximately 320,000 clones, around 87% detected once. The specimen sequenced was memory CD8+ T cells sorted from blood. Every receptor here comes from a man younger than 35 in good health. CDR3s include the opening cysteine and the closing phenylalanine or tryptophan. D genes are given only for firm matches. Where a row states a size, it is once, few, many or the class of an expanded clone; other rows omit it.

CDR3nt,CDR3aa,v_gene,d_gene,abundance,j_gene
TGTGCCAGCTCTATCGGACAGGGGAAAGCCTCCTACGAGCAGTACTTC,CASSIGQGKASYEQYF,TRBV27,TRBD1,few,TRBJ2-7
TGTGCCAGCAGTCCTGGGGGGGCCACCTACGAGCAGTACTTC,CASSPGGATYEQYF,TRBV28,-,-,TRBJ2-7
TGTGCCAGCAGTGCCCACATCAGCTCCTATAATTCACCCCTCCACTTT,CASSAHISSYNSPLHF,TRBV28,-,-,TRBJ1-6
TGTGCCAGCAGTGATGGGGCAGAGGGCTACACCTTC,CASSDGAEGYTF,TRBV2,-,-,TRBJ1-2
TGTGCCAGCAGCTTAAGGCAGCTGTTGTTCTCCTACAATGAGCAGTTCTTC,CASSLRQLLFSYNEQFF,TRBV7-9,-,-,TRBJ2-1
TGTGCCAGCAAACGACTAGCGGGAGGAGGAAATGAGCAGTTCTTC,CASKRLAGGGNEQFF,TRBV6-4,TRBD2,-,TRBJ2-1
TGTGCCAGCAGCTCGACTTCCGGGGGTTTTGCAAACATTCAGTACTTC,CASSSTSGGFANIQYF,TRBV13,-,once,TRBJ2-4
TGTGCCAGTAAGGGACAGGGGAGCTACGAGCAGTACTTC,CASKGQGSYEQYF,TRBV19,TRBD1,-,TRBJ2-7
TGTGCCAGCAGTTTATCCAGTCTCCGCGGGTACTCCACAGATACGCAGTATTTT,CASSLSSLRGYSTDTQYF,TRBV27,-,-,TRBJ2-3
TGTGCCAGCAGTGACATCCCTCCAGGGGGCAAGGAGACCCAGTACTTC,CASSDIPPGGKETQYF,TRBV6-1,TRBD1,-,TRBJ2-5